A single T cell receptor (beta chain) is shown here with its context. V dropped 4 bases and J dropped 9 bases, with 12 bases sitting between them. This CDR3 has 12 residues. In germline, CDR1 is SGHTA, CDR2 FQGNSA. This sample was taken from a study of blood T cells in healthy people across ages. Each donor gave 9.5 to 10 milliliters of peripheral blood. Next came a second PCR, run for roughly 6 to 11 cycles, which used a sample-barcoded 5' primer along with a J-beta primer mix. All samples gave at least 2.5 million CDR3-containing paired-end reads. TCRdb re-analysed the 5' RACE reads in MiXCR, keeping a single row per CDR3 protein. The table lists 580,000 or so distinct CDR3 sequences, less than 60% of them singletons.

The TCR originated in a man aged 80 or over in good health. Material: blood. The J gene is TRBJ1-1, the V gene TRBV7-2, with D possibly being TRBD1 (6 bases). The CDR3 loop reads CASSYTGRQAFF. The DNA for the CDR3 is TGTGCCAGCAGCTACACAGGGCGGCAAGCTTTCTTT.